This entry describes one TCR beta chain. What it binds is not known. These data originate in a study of cytomegalovirus exposure and HLA in healthy donors. The germline CDR1 and CDR2 sequences are MNHNS and SASEGT. This CDR3 has 17 amino acids. After removal of 4 bases from V and 3 bases from J, the junction contained 9 bases not matched to a gene. Study observations and caveats: In a later analysis, TCR beta V- and J-gene trimming was associated with a missense DCLRE1C variant. Reportedly, diagnosis of cytomegalovirus status by the classifier showed high specificity and sensitivity.

At sampling all donors were nominally healthy, likely with unrecorded immune exposures. The PCR had 60 Vbeta and 13 Jbeta primers. Sequencing was performed with immunoSEQ multiplex PCR; in TCRdb, only in-frame clones are kept and a portion is missing. The profile shows about 120,000 clones, around 80% of them singletons. This receptor was identified in a female donor in good health and CMV-seronegative. The V and J genes are TRBV6-1 and TRBJ1-5; 10 bases fit TRBD1. The sequenced sample was PBMCs. CDR3 region: CASSGGDRGRLNQPQHF. CDR3 DNA sequence: TGTGCCAGCAGTGGTGGGGACAGGGGCCGCCTCAATCAGCCCCAGCATTTT.